The clone carrying this TCR beta chain was observed a handful of times. The record originates from a study of blood T cell repertoires in COVID-19. CDR1 is SGHRS and CDR2 is YFSETQ in the germline V gene. Trimming cost V 0 bases and J 7 bases, with 14 bases left between them. CDR3 length: 16 amino acids. Only in-frame clones appear in the TCRdb table, and some are missing; sequencing was by immunoSEQ multiplex PCR. This sample has around 260,000 clones; 86% occur once, and the top ten carry approximately 4%. The V and J genes are TRBV5-1 and TRBJ1-6, with a tentative D call TRBD1 (5 bases). This sequence was found in a man younger than 35 with active or convalescent COVID-19. Input material: peripheral blood. CDR3 amino acids: CASSLGSGRGNSPLHF. The CDR3, as DNA: TGCGCCAGCAGCTTGGGGTCAGGGCGGGGGAATTCACCCCTCCACTTT.